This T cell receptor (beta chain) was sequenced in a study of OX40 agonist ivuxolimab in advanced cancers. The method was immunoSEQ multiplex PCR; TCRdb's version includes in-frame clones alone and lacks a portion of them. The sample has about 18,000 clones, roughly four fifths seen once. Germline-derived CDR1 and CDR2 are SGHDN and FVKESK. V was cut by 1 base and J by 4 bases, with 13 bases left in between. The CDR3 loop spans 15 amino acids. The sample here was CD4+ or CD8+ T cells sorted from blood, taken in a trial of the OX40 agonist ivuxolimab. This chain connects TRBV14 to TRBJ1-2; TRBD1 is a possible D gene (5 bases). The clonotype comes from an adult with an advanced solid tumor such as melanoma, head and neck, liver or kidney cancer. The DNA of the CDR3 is TGTGCCAGCAGCCAAGCGGGCAGGGCAAGCTATGGCTACACCTTC. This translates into CASSQAGRASYGYTF.